These 2 T cell receptor beta chains were all obtained from the same sample, sequenced in a study of blood T cell repertoires in COVID-19. Generated by immunoSEQ multiplex PCR, the TCRdb table keeps only in-frame clones and is missing some. Among 250,000 to 300,000 clones listed, roughly nine tenths were seen once. The sequenced sample was peripheral blood. Source of these receptors: a woman aged 25 to 39 with COVID-19, enrolled during active disease.

V and J are TRBV24-1 and TRBJ2-3, with D perhaps matching TRBD2 (5 bases). The CDR3 totals 14 residues. Trimming took 10 bases from V and 2 from J, leaving 15 bases between them. Per the germline V gene, CDR1 is KGHDR and CDR2 is SFDVKD. The CDR3 protein is CATSGLSHTDTQYF. The CDR3 DNA reads as TGTGCCACTTCCGGACTCTCTCACACAGATACGCAGTATTTT.

A word on this clone: Other DNA sequences in this specimen translate into the identical CDR3. The rearrangement links TRBV11-3 to TRBJ2-3; 8 nucleotides line up with TRBD2. The CDR3 contains 15 residues. Germline trimming cut 4 bases from V and 1 base from J; bases unmatched to any gene: 4. Germline lookup yields CDR1 SGHNT and CDR2 YENEEA. The CDR3, as DNA: TGTGCCAGCAGCTCCCAAGCGGGGGGCACAGATACGCAGTATTTT. Its protein product is CASSSQAGGTDTQYF.